This is a list of T cell receptor beta chains from one sample in a study of early stage breast cancer tumors. Profiling relied on immunoSEQ multiplex PCR, and the TCRdb table lists in-frame clones only, not all of them. The data show around 71,000 clones, approximately 79% seen once. Sequenced: blood. The receptors stem from a person aged 55 to 69 with breast cancer. CDR3s include the opening cysteine and the closing phenylalanine or tryptophan. A D gene is named only where the DNA matches it firmly. Not all rows give a size; the values are once, few, many and, for expanded clones, a class.

D: -
V: TRBV6-4
size: -
J: TRBJ2-7
DNA: TGTGCCAGCAGTGGGCCCACCTACGAGCAGTACTTC
CDR3: CASSGPTYEQYF

D: -
V: TRBV7-2
size: few
J: TRBJ1-1
DNA: TGTGCCAGCAGCTTTACTGAGAACACTGAAGCTTTCTTT
CDR3: CASSFTENTEAFF

D: -
V: TRBV28
size: -
J: TRBJ2-7
DNA: TGTGCCAGCAGAGACAGGGGAGGGGCCTACGAGCAGTACTTC
CDR3: CASRDRGGAYEQYF

D: -
V: TRBV11-2
size: -
J: TRBJ1-4
DNA: TGTGCCAGCAGCTCCAACAGTGAAAAACTGTTTTTT
CDR3: CASSSNSEKLFF

D: TRBD1
V: TRBV6-6
size: -
J: TRBJ2-7
DNA: TGTGCCAGCAGTGGGGGAGAGGCAGGGGGCGCTTCCGAGCAGTACTTC
CDR3: CASSGGEAGGASEQYF

D: TRBD2
V: TRBV11-2
size: -
J: TRBJ2-7
DNA: TGTGCCAGCAGTCCACTAGCGGGAGGGGGAGAGCAGTACTTC
CDR3: CASSPLAGGGEQYF

D: -
V: TRBV28
size: -
J: TRBJ1-2
DNA: TGTGCCAGCAGTCCGGTGGGGATCATCCATGGCTACACCTTC
CDR3: CASSPVGIIHGYTF

D: TRBD1
V: TRBV6-1
size: -
J: TRBJ1-5
DNA: TGTGCCAGCAGTGCACAGGGGGCTCAGCCCCAGCATTTT
CDR3: CASSAQGAQPQHF

D: TRBD1
V: TRBV11-3
size: -
J: TRBJ2-6
DNA: TGTGCCAGCAGCTTTGGGACAGCCCTTTCTGGGGCCAACGTCCTGACTTTC
CDR3: CASSFGTALSGANVLTF

D: -
V: TRBV19
size: few
J: TRBJ2-1
DNA: TGTGCCAGTAGTGAGGGAGCGGCCCGTTTAGGTGAGCAGTTCTTC
CDR3: CASSEGAARLGEQFF

D: TRBD1
V: TRBV28
size: -
J: TRBJ1-3
DNA: TGTGCCAGTAACAGGGGAACCTTTGGAAACACCATATATTTT
CDR3: CASNRGTFGNTIYF

D: -
V: TRBV5-1
size: once
J: TRBJ2-1
DNA: TGCGCCAGCAGCTTGGAGGTGGGGCCGCAAGGTGAGCAGTTCTTC
CDR3: CASSLEVGPQGEQFF

D: -
V: TRBV20-1
size: -
J: TRBJ1-2
DNA: TGCAGTGCTAGGAGTTCCGGCTACACCTTC
CDR3: CSARSSGYTF

D: TRBD2
V: TRBV9
size: few
J: TRBJ2-1
DNA: TGTGCCAGCGCGGGAGGTCCAGCAGTGAATGAGCAGTTCTTC
CDR3: CASAGGPAVNEQFF

D: -
V: TRBV27
size: -
J: TRBJ2-3
DNA: TGTGCCAGCAGTTTATCGACCCCAGAGGATACGCAGTATTTT
CDR3: CASSLSTPEDTQYF

D: -
V: TRBV10-3
size: -
J: TRBJ2-7
DNA: TGTGCCATCAGTGAAACAGGGACAACCTACGAGCAGTACTTC
CDR3: CAISETGTTYEQYF

D: TRBD1
V: TRBV2
size: -
J: TRBJ2-2
DNA: TGTGCCAGCAGACCACAGGGGGCGAACACCGGGGAGCTGTTTTTT
CDR3: CASRPQGANTGELFF

D: -
V: TRBV2
size: -
J: TRBJ1-4
DNA: TGTGCCAGCAGTGAATCGTCCTCCCAGGGTGAAAAACTGTTTTTT
CDR3: CASSESSSQGEKLFF

D: -
V: TRBV10-2
size: -
J: TRBJ2-5
DNA: TGCGCCAGCACCCAGGGTGGGGGGCCCGTTGAGACCCAGTACTTC
CDR3: CASTQGGGPVETQYF

D: -
V: TRBV29-1
size: -
J: TRBJ2-1
DNA: TGCAGCGTGGACCGGGACCCTTCCTACAATGAGCAGTTCTTC
CDR3: CSVDRDPSYNEQFF

D: TRBD1
V: TRBV29-1
size: -
J: TRBJ2-7
DNA: TGCAGCGTCCGGACAGGGGCCAACGAGCAGTACTTC
CDR3: CSVRTGANEQYF

D: TRBD1
V: TRBV18
size: -
J: TRBJ1-3
DNA: TGTGCCAGCTCACCACCTAAAGGGACAGGCGGAAACACCATATATTTT
CDR3: CASSPPKGTGGNTIYF

D: TRBD1
V: TRBV2
size: -
J: TRBJ2-1
DNA: TGTGCCACCCAGTACAGGACAGGGGACAATGAGCAGTTCTTC
CDR3: CATQYRTGDNEQFF

D: TRBD2
V: TRBV28
size: -
J: TRBJ2-4
DNA: TGTGCCAGCAGAGCTGCTAGCGGGGGGGCCGAGGGCATTCAGTACTTC
CDR3: CASRAASGGAEGIQYF

D: -
V: TRBV6-5
size: -
J: TRBJ1-1
DNA: TGTGCCAGCAGTTACAGTGGGGGGATGAACACTGAAGCTTTCTTT
CDR3: CASSYSGGMNTEAFF

D: -
V: TRBV5-6
size: -
J: TRBJ1-1
DNA: TGTGCCAGCAGTTATTACCGGGACAACTTATTGAACACTGAAGCTTTCTTT
CDR3: CASSYYRDNLLNTEAFF